These 32 T cell receptor beta chains originate from one sample sequenced in a study of blood T cells in healthy people across ages (dated by TCRdb to between 2014 and 2017). To prepare the library, 5' RACE was applied. TCRdb records Illumina HiSeq 2500 as the sequencer. A second PCR of roughly 6 to 11 cycles was run with a J-beta primer mix and a sample-barcoded 5' primer. TCRdb redid the processing of the public reads, applying fastp at Q25 and MiXCR, and retained in-frame beta chains. CDR3 protein sequences are deduplicated, and each keeps its most common genes and DNA. This sample comprises more than 900,000 distinct CDR3 sequences, under 35% of them detected only once. The top ten clonotypes cover roughly 10% of the sample. Separately, the same data were catalogued under a study of T cells of mothers and their children.

Sequenced material: blood. The receptor set was obtained from a woman aged 40 to 55 in good health.

This clonotype occurred once. V gene TRBV6-6 combines with J gene TRBJ2-7, with 10 bases matching TRBD2. The CDR3 is 13 amino acids. V shed 8 bases, J shed 6 bases, and the junction held 7 bases outside the gene matches. Germline CDR1 is MNHNY and CDR2 is SVGAGI (reference sequence). The CDR3 here is CASRGLAGVEQYF. DNA of the CDR3: TGTGCCAGCCGGGGGCTAGCGGGAGTCGAGCAGTACTTC.

This clonotype was seen just once. The CDR3 protein is CSARPQGIPYGYTF. CDR3 sequence (DNA): TGCAGTGCTAGACCTCAGGGGATTCCCTATGGCTACACCTTC. The chain couples TRBV20-1 to TRBJ1-2; D might be TRBD1 (6 bases). CDR1 is DFQATT and CDR2 is SNEGSKA in the germline V gene (reference sequence). The CDR3 loop spans 14 amino acids. Trimming took off 2 bases at V and 4 bases at J, with 14 bases between the two ends.

The chain combines TRBV28 with TRBJ1-1; possible D gene TRBD1, 5 bases. The CDR3 covers 17 residues. The germline gives CDR1 MDHEN, CDR2 SYDVKM. Trimming stripped 10 bases from V and 1 base from J, with 25 bases between. CDR3 coding DNA: TGTGCCACCGAGTTTGCCCTCGGGGCGCATGGGAACACTGAAGCTTTCTTT. Translating gives CATEFALGAHGNTEAFF. Full variable domain (remainder filled in from reference TRBV28 and TRBJ1-1): DVKVTQSSRYLVKRTGEKVFLECVQDMDHENMFWYRQDPGLGLRLIYFSYDVKMKEKGDIPEGYSVSREKKERFSLILESASTNQTSMYLCATEFALGAHGNTEAFFGQGTRLTVV.

In the case of this clonotype: A far larger clone is only one base removed, so a read error is likely. The J gene is TRBJ2-7, the V gene TRBV5-1; D not resolved. Deletions cut 0 bases from V and 5 bases from J, with 3 bases between. Germline V gives CDR1 SGHRS, CDR2 YFSETQ. The CDR3 spans 11 residues. This chain's CDR3 is CASSLENEQYF. Here the CDR3 DNA reads TGCGCCAGCAGCTTGGAAAACGAGCAGTACTTC.

The rearrangement joins TRBV7-2 to TRBJ2-3; D remains unclear. Germline V gene sequence: CDR1 SGHTA, CDR2 FQGNSA. The V gene lost 1 base and the J gene lost 3 bases, with 14 bases spanning the gap. CDR3 length equals 16 residues. CDR3 bases: TGTGCCAGCAGCTTAGTCTCTCATCTACGGACAGATACGCAGTATTTT. This translates into CASSLVSHLRTDTQYF.

CDR3 sequence reads: CSASSRGGREKLFF. CDR3 sequence (DNA): TGCAGTGCTAGCTCCCGGGGGGGCCGGGAAAAACTGTTTTTT. The J gene is TRBJ1-4, the V gene TRBV20-1, with a possible D match to TRBD1 (6 bases). This CDR3 has 14 residues. Germline lookup yields CDR1 DFQATT and CDR2 SNEGSKA (reference sequence). V was pared by 3 bases and J by 8 bases, with 16 bases between.

This clonotype was recorded a few times. A junction end diverges from the germline sequence, so it may reflect a read error. The CDR3 region has the DNA TGTACCAGCAGCCCCGGGGGAACCTACGAGCAGTACTTC. Translated: CTSSPGGTYEQYF. The rearrangement joins TRBV9 to TRBJ2-7, with D possibly TRBD2 on 6 matching bases. The CDR3 is 13 amino acids. Germline V lookup: CDR1 SGDLS, CDR2 YYNGEE.

Details on this clonotype: Its ends do not fully match the called genes, so a read error is possible. CDR3 protein: CTSSAGNRDLGVYEQFF. CDR3 coding DNA: TGTACCAGCAGCGCGGGGAACCGGGACTTAGGAGTATATGAGCAGTTCTTC. The chain combines TRBV7-3 with TRBJ2-1; possible D gene TRBD2, 6 bases. Germline V CDR1 and CDR2: SGHTA, FQGTGA. This CDR3 region has 17 residues.

There are many counts of this clonotype. The rearrangement uses TRBV2 and TRBJ2-7; maybe TRBD2 (5 bases). The CDR3 is 16 amino acids. Trimming stripped 3 bases from V and 4 bases from J, with 19 bases between. Germline-derived CDR1 and CDR2 are SNHLY and FYNNEI. This chain's CDR3 is CASSDVGTDYSYEQYF. The CDR3 DNA reads as TGTGCCAGCAGTGATGTTGGAACCGACTATTCGTACGAGCAGTACTTC.

The chain is built from TRBV19 and TRBJ2-5, with a tentative D call TRBD2 (6 bases). V lost 1 base, J lost 2 bases, and 14 bases lay in between. This CDR3 is built from 16 residues. Germline lookup yields CDR1 LNHDA and CDR2 SQIVND (reference sequence). In nucleotides, the CDR3 is TGTGCCAGTAGTATAGTAGGTGTGGGGACTCAAGAGACCCAGTACTTC. It codes for CASSIVGVGTQETQYF.

This clonotype was found many times. The V call is TRBV15, the J call TRBJ1-2; the D gene is possibly TRBD1 (5 bases). V lost 1 base, J lost 4 bases, and 7 bases lay in between. CDR1 is LNHNV and CDR2 is YYDKDF in the germline V gene (reference sequence). This CDR3 region has 13 residues. In nucleotides, the CDR3 is TGTGCCACCAGCAGAGTGGGGACCTATGGCTACACCTTC. Amino acid sequence: CATSRVGTYGYTF.

The chain couples TRBV6-6 to TRBJ2-7, with 8 bases aligning to TRBD1. The germline V gene encodes CDR1 MNHNY and CDR2 SVGAGI (reference sequence). J gave up 6 bases and V 6 bases, and 13 bases lay outside the gene matches. This CDR3 comprises 15 residues. The CDR3 is CASSSTGQGYGEQYF. As DNA, the CDR3 is TGTGCCAGCAGCTCTACCGGACAGGGATATGGCGAGCAGTACTTC.

This clonotype was seen a handful of times. V is TRBV30 and J is TRBJ2-5; unclear D gene. V lost 0 bases and J lost 2, with 7 bases in between. The V gene's germline CDR1 is GTSNPN and CDR2 SVGIG (reference sequence). The CDR3 consists of 13 residues. The CDR3 sequence is CAWSVVRQETQYF. The CDR3 bases are TGTGCCTGGAGTGTCGTCAGGCAAGAGACCCAGTACTTC.

The rearrangement joins TRBV6-5 to TRBJ1-1, with D perhaps TRBD1 (6 bases). The CDR3 extends over 13 amino acids. Germline V gene lookup returns CDR1 MNHEY and CDR2 SVGAGI. Between the trimmed V and J ends, which lost 5 bases and 10 bases, there was a span of 17 bases. CDR3 residues: CASSEEGDRAAFF. The CDR3, as DNA: TGTGCCAGCAGTGAGGAGGGGGATCGTGCAGCTTTCTTT.

This clonotype turned up a few times. A much bigger clone sits one base away, suggesting this may be a read error. The chain carries TRBV6-6 and TRBJ1-6, with D unresolved. Trimming took 6 bases from V and 13 from J, leaving 13 bases between them. CDR1 and CDR2 from the germline V gene are MNHNY and SVGAGI (reference sequence). CDR3 size: 12 residues. The CDR3 nucleotides read TGTGCCAGCAGCCGACTTGGATCTCCCCTCCACTTT. Residues: CASSRLGSPLHF.

V is TRBV2 and J is TRBJ1-5; perhaps TRBD1 as D (5 bases). This CDR3 has 16 amino acids. V was pared by 4 bases and J by 4 bases, with 17 bases between. Germline loops: CDR1 SNHLY, CDR2 FYNNEI. CDR3 residues: CASSARGPTRNQPQHF. CDR3 sequence (DNA): TGTGCCAGCAGTGCGCGGGGACCAACCCGTAATCAGCCCCAGCATTTT.

This chain links TRBV28 with TRBJ1-6; D is possibly TRBD1 (6 bases). Trimming removed 3 bases at V and 10 bases at J, with 13 bases between. Germline V gene data show CDR1 as MDHEN and CDR2 as SYDVKM. The CDR3 runs 14 residues. Here the CDR3 DNA reads TGTGCCAGCAGTTTGCAGGGGATGGAGTCACCCCTCCACTTT. Protein: CASSLQGMESPLHF.

This rearrangement joins TRBV5-1 to TRBJ2-3; D possibly corresponds to TRBD1 (6 bases). In germline, CDR1 is SGHRS, CDR2 YFSETQ. The germline V and J ends were trimmed by 1 base and 5 bases, with 11 bases remaining between them. CDR3 length equals 14 residues. CDR3 bases: TGCGCCAGCAGCTTGATGGGGGCTGAAGATACGCAGTATTTT. Translating it yields CASSLMGAEDTQYF.

This clonotype has just a few counts. The genes are TRBV6-2 or TRBV6-3 and TRBJ2-1; TRBD1 might be the D (6 bases). V was trimmed by 0 bases and J by 7 bases, leaving 13 bases between them. CDR3 size: 15 residues. The germline V gene has CDR1 MNHEY and CDR2 SVGEGT. The CDR3 region has the DNA TGTGCCAGCAGTTACTCGAGGGGGATGCTGAATGAGCAGTTCTTC. This encodes CASSYSRGMLNEQFF.

The rearrangement joins TRBV7-2 to TRBJ2-4; D gene uncertain. V lost 3 bases and J 11 bases, leaving 14 bases between the germline ends. The CDR3 is made up of 13 amino acids. Germline values: CDR1 SGHTA, CDR2 FQGNSA. The CDR3 nucleotides read TGTGCCAGCAGCTTCTCCTCTAATCAGGTTCAGTACTTC. It yields the protein CASSFSSNQVQYF. Full variable domain (remainder filled in from reference TRBV7-2 and TRBJ2-4): GAGVSQSPSNKVTEKGKDVELRCDPISGHTALYWYRQSLGQGLEFLIYFQGNSAPDKSGLPSDRFSAERTGGSVSTLTIQRTQQEDSAVYLCASSFSSNQVQYFGAGTRLSVL.

As DNA, the CDR3 is TGTGCCAGCAGTTTAGGTCGACAGATTTATAACAATCAGCCCCAGCATTTT. Translating it yields CASSLGRQIYNNQPQHF. The chain has TRBV28 and TRBJ1-5; a weak D match, TRBD1 (5 bases). The CDR3 length is 17 residues. Trimming stripped 2 bases from V and 3 bases from J, with 17 bases between. CDR1 and CDR2 (germline): MDHEN, SYDVKM.

This clonotype was detected ten times or more. The rearrangement uses TRBV29-1 and TRBJ2-7, with D perhaps TRBD1 or TRBD2 (6 bases each). The germline V gene has CDR1 SQVTM and CDR2 ANQGSEA. Trimming removed 6 bases at V and 0 bases at J, with 12 bases between. The CDR3 runs 13 residues. The CDR3 reads CSVGGRDSYEQYF. As DNA, the CDR3 is TGCAGCGTGGGGGGCAGAGACTCCTACGAGCAGTACTTC.

The chain has TRBV19 and TRBJ1-1; TRBD1 agrees at 10 bases. Germline assignment: CDR1 LNHDA and CDR2 SQIVND (reference sequence). V lost 5 bases, J lost 10 bases, and 7 bases stayed unmatched. The CDR3 extends over 13 amino acids. Here the CDR3 reads CASSPTGQGRAFF. Written as DNA, the CDR3 is TGTGCCAGTAGTCCCACGGGACAGGGGAGAGCTTTCTTT.

V and J are TRBV28 and TRBJ1-4; no clear D. The CDR3 has 15 amino acids. V was trimmed by 2 bases and J by 1 base, leaving 8 bases between them. CDR1 MDHEN and CDR2 SYDVKM come from the germline V gene. The CDR3 sequence: CASSLNIGTNEKLFF. DNA of the CDR3: TGTGCCAGCAGTTTAAACATTGGAACTAATGAAAAACTGTTTTTT.

On this clonotype itself: One end of the junction is discordant with germline, which a read error may explain. This chain joins TRBV12-3 or TRBV12-4 and TRBJ2-3; no reliable D call. The CDR3 spans 15 residues. The CDR3 is CASSPSGVSTDMQYF. As DNA, the CDR3 is TGTGCCAGCAGCCCTTCTGGAGTTAGCACAGATATGCAGTATTTT.

The chain carries TRBV5-1 and TRBJ2-3; 16 nucleotides match TRBD2. The germline gives CDR1 SGHRS, CDR2 YFSETQ. The CDR3 totals 17 residues. V was pared by 4 bases and J by 6 bases, with 8 bases of the junction left unmatched. The CDR3 DNA sequence: TGCGCCAGCAGCCCTTCGGGACTAGCGGGGGGGCATGATACGCAGTATTTT. Translation: CASSPSGLAGGHDTQYF.

This clonotype was seen only a few times. The chain has TRBV7-6 and TRBJ2-7, with 7 bases fitting TRBD1. V was pared by 5 bases and J by 7 bases, with 14 bases of the junction left unmatched. The CDR3 totals 15 residues. Looked up from germline, CDR1 is SGHVS and CDR2 is FNYEAQ. CDR3 coding DNA: TGTGCCAGCAGCCCTAGGCCAGGGGGTACTGAGGAGCAGTACTTC. As protein: CASSPRPGGTEEQYF.

This clonotype was recorded at least ten times. The chain has TRBV18 and TRBJ1-2, with D maybe TRBD1 (6 bases). V was trimmed by 2 bases and J by 7 bases, leaving 11 bases between them. The CDR3 is made up of 13 amino acids. Germline V gene lookup returns CDR1 KGHSH and CDR2 LQKENI. The CDR3 bases are TGTGCCAGCTCACCATCGGACAGTCGTGGCTACACCTTC. This gives the protein CASSPSDSRGYTF.

The chain links TRBV4-2 to TRBJ2-1; the match to TRBD2 covers 12 bases. Per the germline V gene, CDR1 is LGHNA and CDR2 is YNFKEQ. The CDR3 contains 16 residues. V lost 0 bases and J lost 10; bases outside the gene matches: 7. CDR3 coding DNA: TGTGCCAGCAGCCAAGATCGAGGGCTAGCGGGGGGGGAGCAGTTCTTC. Residues: CASSQDRGLAGGEQFF.

This clonotype was seen ten or more times. The V call is TRBV2, the J call TRBJ2-7, with TRBD1 matching over 8 bases. CDR3 length equals 14 residues. CDR1 and CDR2 from the germline V gene are SNHLY and FYNNEI. The ends lost 10 bases at V and 0 bases at J; junction bases unmatched: 8. The CDR3 nucleotides are TGTGCCACTTTACCCGACAGGGGCTCCTACGAGCAGTACTTC. Protein sequence: CATLPDRGSYEQYF.

This chain uses TRBV20-1 with TRBJ1-6; the match to TRBD1 covers 9 bases. The CDR3 runs to 16 residues. Germline loops: CDR1 DFQATT, CDR2 SNEGSKA (reference sequence). The trim removed 0 bases at V and 4 bases at J, leaving 4 bases unmatched. CDR3 residues: CSARESDRGYNSPLHF. The DNA for the CDR3 is TGCAGTGCTAGAGAATCTGACAGGGGGTATAATTCACCCCTCCACTTT.

Turning to this clonotype: One base away lies a much larger clone, so this may be a sequencing read error. The J gene is TRBJ2-7, the V gene TRBV7-9; D may be TRBD2 (5 bases). The CDR3 sequence is 13 residues long. CDR1 SEHNR and CDR2 FQNEAQ come from the germline V gene (reference sequence). V dropped 7 bases and J dropped 1 base, with 11 bases sitting between them. CDR3 sequence: CASNRGLSYEQYF. The CDR3 DNA reads as TGTGCCAGCAACCGTGGACTGTCCTACGAGCAGTACTTC.